These 20 T cell receptor beta chains were all obtained from the same sample, sequenced in a study of blood T cell repertoires in COVID-19. Sequencing used immunoSEQ multiplex PCR; TCRdb keeps in-frame clones, though not all of them. The data show about 200,000 clones, about 90% seen once. Sequenced input: peripheral blood. These receptors were taken from a man aged 18 to 29 with active or convalescent COVID-19.

The rearrangement uses TRBV11-3 and TRBJ2-1, with D possibly matching TRBD2 (6 bases). CDR3 length: 14 residues. Trimming removed 5 bases from V and 0 bases from J, with 8 bases in between. The V gene's germline CDR1 is SGHNT and CDR2 YENEEA. CDR3 sequence: CASSAGSSYNEQFF. The CDR3 region has the DNA TGTGCCAGCAGCGCGGGGAGCTCCTACAATGAGCAGTTCTTC.

This chain links TRBV9 with TRBJ1-2; perhaps TRBD1 as D (5 bases). The CDR3 sequence is 14 residues long. The V end was cut by 3 bases, the J end by 3 bases, with 12 bases between. Germline V gene lookup returns CDR1 SGDLS and CDR2 YYNGEE. This chain's CDR3 is CASSAQQADYGYTF. CDR3 bases: TGTGCCAGCAGCGCGCAACAGGCTGACTATGGCTACACCTTC.

This clone showed up many times. The rearrangement uses TRBV3-1 (or the pseudogene TRBV3-2) and TRBJ2-6; 13 positions agree with TRBD2. Germline V lookup: CDR1 LGHDT, CDR2 YNNKEL (reference sequence). Trimming removed 1 base from V and 3 bases from J; junction bases left unmatched: 0. CDR3 size: 17 residues. CDR3 nucleotides: TGTGCCAGCAGCCAAGGGACTAGCGGGGGTGGGGCCAACGTCCTGACTTTC. It translates to CASSQGTSGGGANVLTF.

The chain is built from TRBV29-1 and TRBJ1-2; D gene uncertain. Per germline, CDR1 SQVTM and CDR2 ANQGSEA. The CDR3 loop spans 13 amino acids. Deletions cut 4 bases from V and 7 bases from J, with 16 bases between. Written as DNA, the CDR3 is TGCAGCGTTGGATGGGGAGACCCGTCTGGCTACACCTTC. It is translated as CSVGWGDPSGYTF.

This clone occurred a few times. V usage is TRBV19 and J usage is TRBJ1-1; D gene unclear. Germline V gene sequence: CDR1 LNHDA, CDR2 SQIVND (reference sequence). The germline V and J ends were trimmed by 2 bases and 7 bases, with 11 bases remaining between them. The CDR3 extends over 13 amino acids. Here the CDR3 DNA reads TGTGCCAGTAGTATAAAACCGGGGATTGAAGCTTTCTTT. Translation gives CASSIKPGIEAFF. The variable domain in full, with the rest retrieved from reference TRBV19 and TRBJ1-1, is DGGITQSPKYLFRKEGQNVTLSCEQNLNHDAMYWYRQDPGQGLRLIYYSQIVNDFQKGDIAEGYSVSREKKESFPLTVTSAQKNPTAFYLCASSIKPGIEAFFGQGTRLTVV.

The chain combines TRBV2 with TRBJ2-5; 7 bases match TRBD2. Germline V gives CDR1 SNHLY, CDR2 FYNNEI. CDR3 length: 12 residues. V trimming: 11 bases; J trimming: 0 bases; junction bases outside the gene matches: 3. The DNA of the CDR3 is TGTGCCGGAACTAGCGACCAAGAGACCCAGTACTTC. Translating gives CAGTSDQETQYF. The full variable domain, in which reference TRBV2 and TRBJ2-5 provide the parts outside the CDR3, is EPEVTQTPSHQVTQMGQEVILRCVPISNHLYFYWYRQILGQKVEFLVSFYNNEISEKSEIFDDQFSVERPDGSNFTLKIRSTKLEDSAMYFCAGTSDQETQYFGPGTRLLVL.

The CDR3 DNA is TGTGCCAGCTCACCGGGGGGGAGGGAGCAGTACTTC. This sequence encodes CASSPGGREQYF. The chain carries TRBV18 and TRBJ2-7; TRBD2 aligns across 7 bases. This CDR3 has 12 residues. The junction had 3 bases not matched to a gene; V was cut back by 3 bases and J by 7 bases. Looked up from germline, CDR1 is KGHSH and CDR2 is LQKENI.

This chain connects TRBV6-6 to TRBJ1-1; D possibly corresponds to TRBD1 (6 bases). Germline-derived CDR1 and CDR2 are MNHNY and SVGAGI (reference sequence). V was clipped by 2 bases and J by 9 bases, with 13 bases between them. The CDR3 is 13 residues long. CDR3 amino acids: CASSYASGQKAFF. CDR3 bases: TGTGCCAGCAGTTACGCGTCAGGACAGAAAGCTTTCTTT.

This rearrangement joins TRBV19 to TRBJ2-3; D might be TRBD2 (6 bases). V was pared by 6 bases and J by 1 base, with 14 bases between. Per germline, CDR1 LNHDA and CDR2 SQIVND (reference sequence). CDR3 length: 15 residues. The CDR3 loop reads CASRHPSAGTDTQYF. In DNA, the CDR3 is TGTGCCAGTAGGCACCCTAGCGCCGGCACAGATACGCAGTATTTT.

This chain links TRBV6-6 with TRBJ2-7; D is possibly TRBD2 (5 bases). The germline CDR1 and CDR2 sequences are MNHNY and SVGAGI (reference sequence). Trimming stripped 5 bases from V and 6 bases from J, with 23 bases between. The CDR3 is made up of 16 amino acids. Written as DNA, the CDR3 is TGTGCCAGCAGTCCTACGGACTCGCGGCCCCCTCCCGAGCAGTACTTC. The encoded protein is CASSPTDSRPPPEQYF.

In this sample, this clone turned up once. J is TRBJ1-2 and V is TRBV19; 9 nucleotides align to TRBD1. The CDR3 runs to 13 residues. The ends lost 7 bases at V and 8 bases at J; junction bases unmatched: 8. Germline loops: CDR1 LNHDA, CDR2 SQIVND (reference sequence). As DNA, the CDR3 is TGTGCCAGTACCCCGGGACAGGGAGGCGGCTACACCTTC. It translates to CASTPGQGGGYTF. The complete variable domain, with remaining parts taken from reference TRBV19 and TRBJ1-2, reads DGGITQSPKYLFRKEGQNVTLSCEQNLNHDAMYWYRQDPGQGLRLIYYSQIVNDFQKGDIAEGYSVSREKKESFPLTVTSAQKNPTAFYLCASTPGQGGGYTFGSGTRLTVV.

This chain links TRBV10-3 with TRBJ1-2; a weak D match, TRBD1 (5 bases). This CDR3 comprises 15 residues. Germline CDR1 reads ENHRY; CDR2 reads SYGVKD. V dropped 8 bases and J dropped 4 bases, with 20 bases sitting between them. The CDR3 is CAIGGDSSGIYGYTF. DNA for the CDR3: TGTGCCATCGGGGGGGACTCATCCGGAATCTATGGCTACACCTTC.

This chain connects TRBV5-1 to TRBJ1-2, with TRBD1 matching over 10 bases. This CDR3 comprises 14 residues. With 7 bases clipped from V and 4 bases from J, the junction kept 7 bases outside the gene matches. The germline V gene has CDR1 SGHRS and CDR2 YFSETQ. The CDR3 is CASAGQGYGYGYTF. The CDR3 nucleotides read TGCGCCAGCGCGGGACAGGGGTACGGCTATGGCTACACCTTC.

This clone is a singleton in its sample. V is TRBV11-2 and J is TRBJ2-7; 8 bases agree with TRBD1. Germline CDR1 and CDR2: SGHAT and FQNNGV. The CDR3 is made up of 14 amino acids. Germline trimming cut 5 bases from V and 9 bases from J; bases unmatched to any gene: 12. In DNA form, the CDR3 reads TGTGCCAGCAGCCCCAGGGCAGGGGGCTCTTGGCAGTACTTC. This gives the protein CASSPRAGGSWQYF.

This clone has more than one count but fewer than ten. V gene TRBV19 combines with J gene TRBJ1-2, with a possible D match to TRBD1 (5 bases). The CDR3 totals 12 residues. Trimming removed 5 bases from V and 6 bases from J, with 10 bases in between. Germline V lookup: CDR1 LNHDA, CDR2 SQIVND (reference sequence). CDR3 loop: CASSGRGHGYTF. As DNA, the CDR3 is TGTGCCAGTAGTGGAAGGGGCCATGGCTACACCTTC.

The chain carries TRBV6-5 and TRBJ2-4, with D hard to call. In germline, CDR1 is MNHEY, CDR2 SVGAGI. The CDR3 has 14 residues. Trimming took off 5 bases at V and 6 bases at J, with 14 bases between the two ends. The DNA for the CDR3 is TGTGCCAGCAGTCAGATAGCAAACCGAAACATTCAGTACTTC. Translating it yields CASSQIANRNIQYF.

This rearrangement joins TRBV7-2 to TRBJ2-2; 7 bases agree with TRBD1. This CDR3 is 16 amino acids long. Germline CDR1 SGHTA, CDR2 FQGNSA. The V segment lost 4 bases and the J segment 0 bases; nucleotides outside the gene matches: 5. CDR3 region: CASSSRQGTNTGELFF. CDR3 DNA sequence: TGTGCCAGCAGCTCCCGACAGGGAACGAACACCGGGGAGCTGTTTTTT.

The V and J genes are TRBV5-1 and TRBJ1-2, with a possible D match to TRBD1 (5 bases). The CDR3 contains 16 residues. The germline V gene has CDR1 SGHRS and CDR2 YFSETQ. Trimming stripped 0 bases from V and 0 bases from J, with 12 bases between. The CDR3 sequence is CASSLATRTSNYGYTF. For the CDR3, the DNA is TGCGCCAGCAGCTTGGCGACGAGGACATCTAACTATGGCTACACCTTC.

This clone appeared once. The rearrangement uses TRBV3-1 (or the pseudogene TRBV3-2) and TRBJ2-5; perhaps TRBD2 as D (5 bases). Deletions cut 3 bases from V and 5 bases from J, with 13 bases between. Germline CDR1 reads LGHDT; CDR2 reads YNNKEL (reference sequence). The CDR3 has 14 residues. CDR3 residues: CASSQGPRRETQYF. In nucleotides, the CDR3 is TGTGCCAGCAGCCAGGGCCCCCGGAGGGAGACCCAGTACTTC.

In this sample, this clone turned up a few times. The chain uses TRBV15 and TRBJ1-5; D possibly corresponds to TRBD1 (6 bases). Germline CDR1 reads LNHNV; CDR2 reads YYDKDF (reference sequence). V lost 1 base and J 3 bases, leaving 13 bases between the germline ends. The length of the CDR3 is 16 residues. As DNA, the CDR3 is TGTGCCACCAGCAGAGGGGGGGGGCATTTCAATCAGCCCCAGCATTTT. Protein sequence: CATSRGGGHFNQPQHF.